The 28 T cell receptor beta chains given below trace back to one sample, sequenced in a study of blood T cell repertoires in COVID-19. The protocol was immunoSEQ multiplex PCR, while the TCRdb copy is restricted to in-frame clones and leaves out a portion. Seen here are 78,000 or so clones, about nine tenths observed once, and the top ten hold roughly 5%. Sequencing was done on a sample of peripheral blood. These TCRs come from a man aged 50-60 years with active or convalescent COVID-19.

V and J are TRBV2 and TRBJ1-3; D ambiguous. Per germline, CDR1 SNHLY and CDR2 FYNNEI. Between the trimmed V and J ends, which lost 1 base and 0 bases, there was a span of 13 bases. This CDR3 has 17 residues. The CDR3 nucleotides are TGTGCCAGCAGTGAAGTGGGTCGAGGGCTCTCTGGAAACACCATATATTTT. Translating gives CASSEVGRGLSGNTIYF.

A single count supports this clone. The V call is TRBV6-5, the J call TRBJ1-3; D is perhaps TRBD1 (5 bases). V lost 10 bases and J 0 bases, leaving 13 bases between the germline ends. Germline V gene sequence: CDR1 MNHEY, CDR2 SVGAGI. The CDR3 is 14 residues long. The CDR3 bases are TGTGCCACCCAGGGAGGTTTCTCTGGAAACACCATATATTTT. Translating it yields CATQGGFSGNTIYF.

This chain joins TRBV25-1 and TRBJ1-4, with D perhaps matching TRBD1 (6 bases). The V gene lost 3 bases and the J gene lost 8 bases, with 13 bases spanning the gap. The CDR3 is made up of 14 amino acids. The germline V gene encodes CDR1 MGHDK and CDR2 SYGVNS. The CDR3 loop reads CASSDTGIREKLFF. The DNA of the CDR3 is TGTGCCAGCAGTGATACAGGGATTAGGGAAAAACTGTTTTTT.

This sequence joins TRBV19 and TRBJ2-7, with D possibly matching TRBD1 (6 bases). CDR1 is LNHDA and CDR2 is SQIVND in the germline V gene (reference sequence). CDR3 length: 16 residues. Trimming left V 2 bases short and J 1 base short, with 15 bases between. The CDR3 DNA reads TGTGCCAGTAGTATAATGGGCCAGGGGTCGTCCTACGAGCAGTACTTC. Translation gives CASSIMGQGSSYEQYF.

The chain carries TRBV5-1 and TRBJ2-1, with 7 bases aligning to TRBD1. V was clipped by 4 bases and J by 0 bases; unmatched bases: 4. Germline-derived CDR1 and CDR2 are SGHRS and YFSETQ. This CDR3 has 15 amino acids. Written as DNA, the CDR3 is TGCGCCAGCAGCCCGGGACAGAGCTCCTACAATGAGCAGTTCTTC. Amino acids: CASSPGQSSYNEQFF.

V usage is TRBV5-4 and J usage is TRBJ2-3; 12 bases line up with TRBD2. CDR3 length: 16 residues. Germline V gives CDR1 SGHNT, CDR2 YYREEE (reference sequence). With V trimmed by 7 bases and J by 2 bases, 8 bases remained unmatched. CDR3 loop: CASGASGGAITDTQYF. The CDR3 DNA follows: TGTGCCAGCGGGGCTAGCGGGGGGGCCATCACAGATACGCAGTATTTT.

This chain links TRBV10-3 with TRBJ2-3; a possible D gene is TRBD1 (5 bases). Germline-derived CDR1 and CDR2 are ENHRY and SYGVKD. CDR3 size: 16 residues. Trimming removed 2 bases from V and 2 bases from J, with 14 bases in between. CDR3 bases: TGTGCCATCAGTGAGAGGGGTCTGACGAACACAGATACGCAGTATTTT. Encoded protein: CAISERGLTNTDTQYF.

The J gene is TRBJ2-1, the V gene TRBV4-3, with TRBD1 matching over 11 bases. The CDR3 is made up of 16 amino acids. The junction had 3 bases not matched to a gene; V was cut back by 0 bases and J by 5 bases. Germline CDR1 and CDR2: LGHNA and YSLEER. CDR3 amino acids: CASSQEAGQGDNEQFF. The DNA of the CDR3 is TGCGCCAGCAGCCAAGAGGCGGGACAGGGGGACAATGAGCAGTTCTTC.

J is TRBJ2-1 and V is TRBV28, with TRBD2 matching 10 bases. Per germline, CDR1 MDHEN and CDR2 SYDVKM. Trimming at V came to 8 bases and at J to 2 bases, leaving 3 bases not matched to a gene. The CDR3 covers 14 residues. The CDR3 here is CASQSGGAYNEQFF. The CDR3 bases are TGTGCCAGCCAAAGCGGGGGGGCCTACAATGAGCAGTTCTTC. Supplemented by reference TRBV28 and TRBJ2-1, the full variable domain reads DVKVTQSSRYLVKRTGEKVFLECVQDMDHENMFWYRQDPGLGLRLIYFSYDVKMKEKGDIPEGYSVSREKKERFSLILESASTNQTSMYLCASQSGGAYNEQFFGPGTRLTVL.

This chain uses TRBV28 with TRBJ2-5; 8 nucleotides match TRBD1. Looked up from germline, CDR1 is MDHEN and CDR2 is SYDVKM. The junction had 3 bases not matched to a gene; V was cut back by 2 bases and J by 4 bases. The CDR3 extends over 14 amino acids. This CDR3 reads CASSLQGARETQYF. DNA of the CDR3: TGTGCCAGCAGTTTACAGGGGGCAAGAGAGACCCAGTACTTC.

The chain joins TRBV3-1 (or the pseudogene TRBV3-2) to TRBJ1-1; 9 bases agree with TRBD1. After removal of 4 bases from V and 1 base from J, the junction contained 7 bases not matched to a gene. CDR1 is LGHDT and CDR2 is YNNKEL in the germline V gene (reference sequence). The CDR3 is made up of 16 amino acids. CDR3 in amino acids: CASSPPGQGRNTEAFF. The DNA of the CDR3 is TGTGCCAGCAGCCCCCCGGGACAGGGTAGGAACACTGAAGCTTTCTTT.

V usage is TRBV19 and J usage is TRBJ2-1; 8 bases fit TRBD1. Germline V gives CDR1 LNHDA, CDR2 SQIVND (reference sequence). The CDR3 is made up of 18 amino acids. Losses at the gene ends were 1 base for V and 7 bases for J; bases not matched to a gene: 15. The CDR3 sequence: CASSIVLGQAIPPNEQFF. Here the CDR3 DNA reads TGTGCCAGTAGTATAGTTCTGGGACAGGCTATACCTCCGAATGAGCAGTTCTTC.

The chain carries TRBV15 and TRBJ1-2; D is perhaps TRBD1 (6 bases). Trimming removed 0 bases at V and 8 bases at J, with 10 bases between. The CDR3 has 13 residues. Germline assignment: CDR1 LNHNV and CDR2 YYDKDF (reference sequence). The CDR3 reads CATSREGGDGYTF. The DNA for the CDR3 is TGTGCCACCAGCAGAGAAGGGGGTGACGGCTACACCTTC.

The chain is built from TRBV24-1 and TRBJ1-2; 10 bases line up with TRBD1. The V gene end was trimmed by 2 bases and the J gene end by 5 bases; junction bases not matched to a gene: 10. CDR1 is KGHDR, CDR2 SFDVKD, per germline. The CDR3 is 17 amino acids. This CDR3 is CATSDSSGTGVGYGYTF. The CDR3 DNA reads as TGTGCCACCAGTGATTCTTCTGGGACAGGGGTGGGGTATGGCTACACCTTC.

The sample holds one count of this clone. The gene calls are TRBV10-1 and TRBJ2-3, with 11 bases identical to TRBD1. The CDR3 is made up of 15 amino acids. The V segment lost 6 bases and the J segment 5 bases; nucleotides outside the gene matches: 7. CDR1 is WNHNN, CDR2 SYGVQD, per germline (reference sequence). The CDR3 DNA sequence: TGCGCCAGCAGCGAAGGACAGGGGGCGCAAGATACGCAGTATTTT. As protein: CASSEGQGAQDTQYF.

V usage is TRBV30 and J usage is TRBJ2-1, with 9 positions matching TRBD2. The CDR3 totals 15 residues. From germline, CDR1 is GTSNPN and CDR2 SVGIG (reference sequence). The junction had 9 bases not matched to a gene; V was cut back by 0 bases and J by 9 bases. In DNA, the CDR3 is TGTGCCTGGAGTGTACGGAGTCTAGCGGGGAGTGAGCAGTTCTTC. It codes for CAWSVRSLAGSEQFF.

This clone came up once. V gene TRBV4-1 combines with J gene TRBJ2-5; perhaps TRBD1 as D (5 bases). The CDR3 has 14 residues. CDR1 and CDR2 (germline): MGHRA, YSYEKL. Trimming left V 3 bases short and J 1 base short, with 9 bases between. CDR3 sequence: CASSQTEIQETQYF. CDR3 nucleotide sequence: TGCGCCAGCAGCCAGACAGAAATCCAAGAGACCCAGTACTTC.

The J gene is TRBJ2-1, the V gene TRBV6-5; 7 bases line up with TRBD1. Trimming took 4 bases from V and 3 from J; bases not matched to a gene: 9. Germline V CDR1 and CDR2: MNHEY, SVGAGI. This CDR3 region has 16 residues. In nucleotides, the CDR3 is TGTGCCAGCAGTTTATTCCGGGACAGCTTCTACAATGAGCAGTTCTTC. This encodes CASSLFRDSFYNEQFF.

This chain joins TRBV19 and TRBJ1-4; the match to TRBD1 covers 7 bases. This CDR3 has 15 residues. After removal of 6 bases from V and 0 bases from J, the junction contained 4 bases not matched to a gene. Germline assignment: CDR1 LNHDA and CDR2 SQIVND (reference sequence). The CDR3 DNA follows: TGTGCCAGTAGCGCTCAGGGGGCAACTAATGAAAAACTGTTTTTT. Amino acid sequence: CASSAQGATNEKLFF.

This chain connects TRBV7-2 to TRBJ1-2, with D perhaps TRBD1 (5 bases). This CDR3 is built from 14 residues. V was trimmed by 1 base and J by 4 bases, leaving 10 bases between them. Germline V gene data show CDR1 as SGHTA and CDR2 as FQGNSA. CDR3 residues: CASSLVRGGYGYTF. CDR3 bases: TGTGCCAGCAGCTTAGTCCGGGGGGGCTATGGCTACACCTTC.

The chain combines TRBV9 with TRBJ1-6; 7 bases agree with TRBD1. The V segment lost 4 bases and the J segment 9 bases; nucleotides outside the gene matches: 7. Germline lookup yields CDR1 SGDLS and CDR2 YYNGEE. The CDR3 length is 14 residues. The CDR3 DNA sequence: TGTGCCAGCAGCCCTCGACAGGGCAGTTCACCCCTCCACTTT. Encoded protein: CASSPRQGSSPLHF.

The chain has TRBV5-4 and TRBJ2-3, with D possibly TRBD2 on 6 matching bases. CDR1 SGHNT and CDR2 YYREEE come from the germline V gene (reference sequence). Trimming left V 1 base short and J 0 bases short, with 15 bases between. The CDR3 sequence is 17 residues long. The CDR3 nucleotides are TGTGCCAGCAGCTTGTGGGGGGAGAGGGCTAGCACAGATACGCAGTATTTT. Its translation: CASSLWGERASTDTQYF.

The CDR3 is CASSLGTASGNTIYF. CDR3 DNA: TGTGCCAGCAGTTTAGGTACAGCTTCTGGAAACACCATATATTTT. This chain joins TRBV28 and TRBJ1-3; no firm D call. Germline lookup yields CDR1 MDHEN and CDR2 SYDVKM. This CDR3 contains 15 residues. V was trimmed by 2 bases and J by 1 base, leaving 9 bases between them.

The V gene is TRBV6-5, the J gene TRBJ1-2; no firm D call. CDR1 and CDR2 (germline): MNHEY, SVGAGI. The CDR3 has 12 amino acids. The V end lost 2 bases, the J end lost 8 bases, and 9 bases lay between the germline ends. The CDR3 here is CASSYNGGGYTF. The CDR3 nucleotides read TGTGCCAGCAGTTACAACGGCGGGGGCTACACCTTC.

The chain combines TRBV28 with TRBJ2-7; 8 bases fit TRBD1. V shed 6 bases, J shed 4 bases, and the junction held 2 bases outside the gene matches. The CDR3 runs to 12 residues. Per the germline V gene, CDR1 is MDHEN and CDR2 is SYDVKM. The chain's CDR3 is CASSRQGYEQYV. In nucleotides, the CDR3 is TGTGCCAGCAGCAGACAGGGGTACGAGCAGTACGTC.

The CDR3 protein is CASRGPDTEAFF. The CDR3 nucleotides are TGTGCCAGCAGGGGCCCAGACACTGAAGCTTTCTTT. The V and J genes are TRBV7-6 and TRBJ1-1; D remains unclear. The germline gives CDR1 SGHVS, CDR2 FNYEAQ. This CDR3 is built from 12 residues. Trimming cost V 6 bases and J 3 bases, with 8 bases left between them.

The chain recombines TRBV7-8 with TRBJ1-4, with 10 bases matching TRBD1. Trimming at V came to 6 bases and at J to 6 bases, leaving 4 bases not matched to a gene. The germline gives CDR1 SGHVS, CDR2 FQNEAQ. The length of the CDR3 is 14 residues. The CDR3 DNA reads as TGTGCCAGCAGTCCGGGACAGGGGCATGAAAAACTGTTTTTT. Its translation: CASSPGQGHEKLFF.

The chain recombines TRBV6-5 with TRBJ1-4; 7 bases match TRBD1. The V segment lost 10 bases and the J segment 2 bases; nucleotides outside the gene matches: 4. This CDR3 spans 13 amino acids. Per the germline V gene, CDR1 is MNHEY and CDR2 is SVGAGI. The DNA of the CDR3 is TGTGCCACCACAGGGGCTACTAATGAAAAACTGTTTTTT. Translated, it gives CATTGATNEKLFF.